In this sample, the clone carrying this T cell receptor (beta chain) turned up a few times. This specimen comes from a study of blood T cells in healthy people across ages. A second PCR, run for roughly 7 to 11 cycles, used a sample-barcoded 5' primer plus a J-beta primer mix. TCRdb reprocessed the 5' RACE reads via MiXCR and lists one record per CDR3 protein. The sample holds 790,000 or so distinct CDR3 sequences, roughly three fifths seen once. Per germline, CDR1 SGDLS and CDR2 YYNGEE. V gave up 4 bases and J gave up 0 bases, with 9 bases separating them. The CDR3 is made up of 14 amino acids. Material for sequencing was blood. The TCR sequence derives from a man aged 40-49 years in good health. V is TRBV9 and J is TRBJ2-3; D gene ambiguous. CDR3 in amino acids: CASSPGSSTDTQYF. CDR3 nucleotide sequence: TGTGCCAGCAGCCCCGGCTCTAGCACAGATACGCAGTATTTT.